The 28 T cell receptor beta chains below come from one sample, sequenced in a study of shared clonotypes between healthy human individuals. Assay: immunoSEQ multiplex PCR; the TCRdb copy retains only in-frame clones and omits some. The sample comprises a few hundred thousand clones, roughly three quarters of which are singletons, and around 13% rests with the top ten. Sequenced input: PBMCs. The source is a woman aged 40 to 50 in good health. Some clones in this sample may be carry-over from other donors' samples.

The chain joins TRBV30 to TRBJ1-1, with D hard to call. The ends were cut back, 2 bases at V and 2 bases at J, with 9 bases in the middle. CDR3 length equals 13 residues. Germline CDR1 GTSNPN, CDR2 SVGIG (reference sequence). The CDR3 coding sequence is TGTGCCTGGAGTCGCAGGCAAAACACTGAAGCTTTCTTT. Its protein is CAWSRRQNTEAFF.

This chain joins TRBV15 and TRBJ1-2; D call uncertain. V dropped 2 bases and J dropped 0 bases, with 13 bases sitting between them. Germline CDR1 and CDR2: LNHNV and YYDKDF (reference sequence). This CDR3 is built from 16 residues. CDR3 residues: CATSRPHGFSNYGYTF. In nucleotides, the CDR3 is TGTGCCACCAGCAGACCCCATGGGTTTTCTAACTATGGCTACACCTTC.

V gene TRBV6-1 combines with J gene TRBJ1-3; TRBD1 might be the D (5 bases). V dropped 2 bases and J dropped 3 bases, with 11 bases sitting between them. The CDR3 consists of 15 residues. Germline CDR1 MNHNS, CDR2 SASEGT. The CDR3 here is CASSEFTGGGNTIYF. Here the CDR3 DNA reads TGTGCCAGCAGTGAATTTACAGGAGGTGGAAACACCATATATTTT.

As concerns this clone: This likely stems from a read error, as it lies one base from a far larger clone. This same CDR3 is encoded by further DNA sequences in the sample. The V and J genes are TRBV5-4 and TRBJ1-2; weak D call: TRBD1 (6 bases). V lost 0 bases, J lost 4 bases, and 10 bases lay in between. Germline V gene lookup returns CDR1 SGHNT and CDR2 YYREEE (reference sequence). CDR3 length: 14 residues. CDR3 coding DNA: TGTGCCAGCAGCTTGGACAGGGAAGTCTATGGCTACACCTTC. Its protein product is CASSLDREVYGYTF.

The chain carries TRBV6-5 and TRBJ1-1; TRBD1 agrees at 8 bases. Unmatched junction bases numbered 5, after V lost 4 bases and J lost 1 base. The CDR3 covers 15 residues. The V gene's germline CDR1 is MNHEY and CDR2 SVGAGI. In nucleotides, the CDR3 is TGTGCCAGCAGTTTACCAGGGGGCAAGAACACTGAAGCTTTCTTT. Protein product: CASSLPGGKNTEAFF.

The rearrangement joins TRBV30 to TRBJ2-4; D gene uncertain. V was clipped by 4 bases and J by 4 bases, with 11 bases between them. Germline V lookup: CDR1 GTSNPN, CDR2 SVGIG (reference sequence). This CDR3 comprises 13 residues. CDR3 sequence: CAWNTARKNIQYF. In nucleotides, the CDR3 is TGTGCCTGGAACACTGCGAGGAAAAACATTCAGTACTTC.

This chain uses TRBV9 with TRBJ2-5; 9 bases match TRBD2. The CDR3 loop spans 15 amino acids. Germline values: CDR1 SGDLS, CDR2 YYNGEE. V shed 3 bases, J shed 5 bases, and the junction held 8 bases outside the gene matches. In DNA form, the CDR3 reads TGTGCCAGCAGCGCGATACCTAGCGGGGCGGAGACCCAGTACTTC. This encodes CASSAIPSGAETQYF.

This chain connects TRBV10-3 to TRBJ1-2; no clear D. Trimming shortened V by 6 bases and J by 6 bases, and 17 bases separated the two germline ends. From germline, CDR1 is ENHRY and CDR2 SYGVKD. The CDR3 loop spans 14 amino acids. The CDR3, as DNA: TGTGCCATCAGGACCAAAAGGGAAGGAGATGGCTACACCTTC. It is translated as CAIRTKREGDGYTF.

This clone appeared a single time. V gene TRBV15 combines with J gene TRBJ2-5, with 8 bases lining up with TRBD1. The CDR3 consists of 17 residues. From germline, CDR1 is LNHNV and CDR2 YYDKDF (reference sequence). Trimming cost V 0 bases and J 5 bases; bases outside gene matches: 11. The CDR3: CATSRDRVAGGAETQYF. As DNA, the CDR3 is TGTGCCACCAGCAGAGATCGGGTGGCAGGGGGCGCTGAGACCCAGTACTTC.

The V call is TRBV28, the J call TRBJ1-5; unclear D gene. The CDR3 runs to 14 residues. Trimming removed 5 bases from V and 0 bases from J, with 8 bases in between. CDR1 and CDR2 from the germline V gene are MDHEN and SYDVKM. The CDR3 reads CASSPIYSNQPQHF. As DNA, the CDR3 is TGTGCCAGCAGTCCGATATATAGCAATCAGCCCCAGCATTTT.

The CDR3 loop is CASSSAREGEKLFF. In nucleotides, the CDR3 is TGTGCCAGCAGCTCCGCCAGGGAGGGTGAAAAACTGTTTTTT. This chain uses TRBV5-4 with TRBJ1-4; a possible D gene is TRBD1 (5 bases). This CDR3 region has 14 residues. The ends were cut back, 3 bases at V and 7 bases at J, with 13 bases in the middle. CDR1 and CDR2 (germline): SGHNT, YYREEE (reference sequence).

This chain connects TRBV19 to TRBJ2-5, with D unresolved. The CDR3 runs 13 residues. CDR1 and CDR2 from the germline V gene are LNHDA and SQIVND (reference sequence). V gave up 9 bases and J gave up 1 base, with 12 bases separating them. This chain's CDR3 is CASGRLGQETQYF. The CDR3 nucleotides read TGTGCCAGCGGACGGCTCGGCCAAGAGACCCAGTACTTC.

The chain joins TRBV5-1 to TRBJ2-3; 7 nucleotides agree with TRBD2. Germline values: CDR1 SGHRS, CDR2 YFSETQ. V was clipped by 0 bases and J by 4 bases; unmatched bases: 2. The CDR3 length is 14 residues. The CDR3 sequence: CASSLAAGADTQYF. The CDR3 nucleotides read TGCGCCAGCAGCTTGGCCGCGGGAGCAGATACGCAGTATTTT.

The gene calls are TRBV5-1 and TRBJ2-3, with D perhaps TRBD2 (5 bases). The V end was cut by 3 bases, the J end by 8 bases, with 10 bases between. The germline gives CDR1 SGHRS, CDR2 YFSETQ. This CDR3 has 12 amino acids. The CDR3 DNA follows: TGCGCCAGCAGCTCGGAGGCCGGTACGCAGTATTTT. This encodes CASSSEAGTQYF.

The chain links TRBV18 to TRBJ2-2, with 7 bases fitting TRBD2. The CDR3 totals 16 residues. Trimming removed 1 base from V and 3 bases from J; junction bases left unmatched: 5. The germline gives CDR1 KGHSH, CDR2 LQKENI. The CDR3 spells CASSPLTSAYTGELFF. CDR3 in DNA: TGTGCCAGCTCACCACTTACTAGCGCCTACACCGGGGAGCTGTTTTTT.

The rearrangement uses TRBV10-3 and TRBJ2-1, with 9 bases fitting TRBD2. CDR1 and CDR2 (germline): ENHRY, SYGVKD. V lost 3 bases, J lost 2 bases, and 8 bases stayed unmatched. There are 17 residues in the CDR3. CDR3 in amino acids: CAISDPATSGPYNEQFF. The CDR3 bases are TGTGCCATCAGTGACCCCGCTACTAGCGGGCCCTACAATGAGCAGTTCTTC.

With regard to this clone: With a much larger clone just one base away, this may be a read error. This rearrangement joins TRBV4-1 to TRBJ2-5, with 13 bases matching TRBD2. Gene TRBJ2-7 matches the end of the DNA better, so the J call may be wrong. The CDR3 runs 15 residues. The germline gives CDR1 MGHRA, CDR2 YSYEKL. The CDR3 bases are TGCGCCGGCAGCCAACTAGCGGGAGGGACCTACGAGCAGTACTTC. As protein: CAGSQLAGGTYEQYF.

Worth noting for this clone: The likely explanation is a read error, given a far larger clone one base away. The V call is TRBV28, the J call TRBJ1-1, with D perhaps matching TRBD1 (6 bases). Germline-derived CDR1 and CDR2 are MDHEN and SYDVKM. CDR3 length: 15 amino acids. Trimming left V 7 bases short and J 5 bases short, with 20 bases between. The CDR3 loop is CASNTPFQGCTEAFF. As DNA, the CDR3 is TGTGCCAGCAATACCCCGTTCCAGGGGTGTACTGAAGCTTTCTTT.

This chain connects TRBV28 to TRBJ1-5; 7 bases align to TRBD1. J gave up 5 bases and V 3 bases, and 7 bases lay outside the gene matches. This CDR3 has 15 residues. Looked up from germline, CDR1 is MDHEN and CDR2 is SYDVKM. The CDR3 DNA is TGTGCCAGCAGTTTCCCAACGACAGGGCATCAGCCCCAGCATTTT. This gives the protein CASSFPTTGHQPQHF.

V is TRBV28 and J is TRBJ2-5; a possible D gene is TRBD1 (6 bases). V was shortened by 6 bases and J by 4 bases, with 21 bases between the two germline ends. Germline loops: CDR1 MDHEN, CDR2 SYDVKM. This CDR3 spans 16 amino acids. This chain's CDR3 is CASSTLGGRGGETQYF. CDR3 bases: TGTGCCAGCAGCACCCTGGGTGGGCGAGGGGGAGAGACCCAGTACTTC.

The rearrangement joins TRBV28 to TRBJ2-2; TRBD2 matches 11 bases. Per germline, CDR1 MDHEN and CDR2 SYDVKM. CDR3 length equals 16 residues. V shed 1 base, J shed 4 bases, and the junction held 2 bases outside the gene matches. The CDR3: CASSLLLAGVTGELFF. In nucleotides, the CDR3 is TGTGCCAGCAGTTTATTACTAGCGGGAGTCACCGGGGAGCTGTTTTTT.

The J gene is TRBJ2-2, the V gene TRBV5-1; D is unresolved. This CDR3 is built from 12 residues. Germline assignment: CDR1 SGHRS and CDR2 YFSETQ. Trimming pared 0 bases from V and 8 bases from J, leaving 5 bases between. The CDR3 DNA sequence: TGCGCCAGCAGCTTGGATCATGGGGAGCTGTTTTTT. This codes for CASSLDHGELFF.

This rearrangement joins TRBV29-1 to TRBJ2-1; D unresolved. Between the trimmed V and J ends, which lost 4 bases and 3 bases, there was a span of 13 bases. The CDR3 has 14 amino acids. Germline V gene sequence: CDR1 SQVTM, CDR2 ANQGSEA. The DNA for the CDR3 is TGCAGCGTTGGCCGGGCAGCCTACTACAATGAGCAGTTCTTC. Encoded protein: CSVGRAAYYNEQFF.

This chain connects TRBV19 to TRBJ2-1, with 8 bases lining up with TRBD1. In germline, CDR1 is LNHDA, CDR2 SQIVND (reference sequence). V shed 0 bases and J 3 bases; nucleotides not matched to a gene: 1. The CDR3 spans 15 residues. CDR3 loop: CASSIEDRDYNEQFF. In DNA, the CDR3 is TGTGCCAGTAGTATAGAGGACAGGGACTACAATGAGCAGTTCTTC. Using reference TRBV19 and TRBJ2-1 for the parts outside the CDR3, the full variable domain is DGGITQSPKYLFRKEGQNVTLSCEQNLNHDAMYWYRQDPGQGLRLIYYSQIVNDFQKGDIAEGYSVSREKKESFPLTVTSAQKNPTAFYLCASSIEDRDYNEQFFGPGTRLTVL.

The chain couples TRBV30 to TRBJ2-5; D remains ambiguous. V shed 1 base and J shed 6 bases, with 9 bases lying between them. The length of the CDR3 is 12 residues. The germline CDR1 and CDR2 sequences are GTSNPN and SVGIG (reference sequence). As DNA, the CDR3 is TGTGCCTGGAGTGCCCTGGTAAAGACCCAGTACTTC. This sequence encodes CAWSALVKTQYF.

The chain carries TRBV6-1 and TRBJ1-5, with D possibly matching TRBD1 (5 bases). Germline lookup yields CDR1 MNHNS and CDR2 SASEGT. Trimming took 4 bases from V and 1 from J, leaving 11 bases between them. The CDR3 spans 15 residues. CDR3: CASSAGGWSNQPQHF. DNA for the CDR3: TGTGCCAGCAGTGCCGGGGGATGGAGCAATCAGCCCCAGCATTTT.

This clone was recorded at least ten times. This chain uses TRBV28 with TRBJ2-7; a possible D gene is TRBD1 (6 bases). The CDR3 is made up of 15 amino acids. V dropped 7 bases and J dropped 2 bases, with 18 bases sitting between them. Germline V lookup: CDR1 MDHEN, CDR2 SYDVKM. CDR3 in DNA: TGTGCCAGCACTCTATCGATTGGGGGCCCCTACGAGCAGTACTTC. Protein: CASTLSIGGPYEQYF.

At least ten counts were recorded for this clone. V and J are TRBV2 and TRBJ2-3, with 14 bases identical to TRBD2. Germline V gene lookup returns CDR1 SNHLY and CDR2 FYNNEI. This CDR3 spans 18 amino acids. The trim removed 4 bases at V and 4 bases at J, leaving 10 bases unmatched. DNA of the CDR3: TGTGCCAGCAGTGGGGGGACTAGCGGGAGCCAGAATGCAGATACGCAGTATTTT. As protein: CASSGGTSGSQNADTQYF.